This entry lists 19 T cell receptor beta chains sequenced from one sample in a study of blood T cells in healthy people across ages. Next came a second PCR, run for about 6 to 11 cycles, which used a sample-barcoded 5' primer along with a J-beta primer mix. TCRdb reanalysed the 5' RACE reads using MiXCR and keeps one entry per CDR3 protein. The sample lists about 1.8 million distinct CDR3 sequences; approximately 50% were seen once. The sample consisted of blood. The receptor source for this set is a woman aged 35 to 49 in good health.

This clonotype was seen a handful of times. The gene calls are TRBV20-1 and TRBJ1-6, with unresolved D. Germline V gene data show CDR1 as DFQATT and CDR2 as SNEGSKA (reference sequence). V lost 5 bases and J 8 bases, leaving 16 bases between the germline ends. The CDR3 contains 14 residues. CDR3 nucleotides: TGCAGTGCTGCTGGACTTCTACGAGATTCACCCCTCCACTTT. It encodes CSAAGLLRDSPLHF.

V is TRBV4-2 and J is TRBJ2-7, with TRBD1 matching 7 bases. Per the germline V gene, CDR1 is LGHNA and CDR2 is YNFKEQ. The CDR3 is 16 amino acids. V trimming: 1 base; J trimming: 2 bases; junction bases outside the gene matches: 8. The CDR3 is CASSQVGTARTYEQYF. The CDR3 coding sequence is TGTGCCAGCAGCCAAGTTGGGACAGCCCGCACCTACGAGCAGTACTTC.

The chain couples TRBV3-1 to TRBJ1-1, with D unresolved. V dropped 0 bases and J dropped 8 bases, with 7 bases sitting between them. Germline loops: CDR1 LGHDT, CDR2 YNNKEL (reference sequence). The CDR3 loop spans 12 amino acids. The CDR3 loop is CASSQELQEAFF. Here the CDR3 DNA reads TGTGCCAGCAGCCAAGAGTTGCAGGAAGCTTTCTTT.

The chain carries TRBV6-1 and TRBJ2-5; D is unclear. The CDR3 is 16 residues long. Trimming took 6 bases from V and 5 from J, leaving 22 bases between them. Germline V gene sequence: CDR1 MNHNS, CDR2 SASEGT. The CDR3 sequence: CASRDFKIKARETQYF. CDR3 nucleotides: TGTGCCAGCAGAGATTTTAAAATAAAGGCCCGGGAGACCCAGTACTTC.

In its sample, this clonotype was seen a few times. The gene calls are TRBV4-2 and TRBJ2-3, with D tentatively TRBD2 (5 bases). Germline V CDR1 and CDR2: LGHNA, YNFKEQ. V lost 4 bases and J 0 bases, leaving 11 bases between the germline ends. CDR3 length equals 15 residues. The CDR3 DNA reads as TGTGCCAGCAGCCCGGAGACTACCAGCACAGATACGCAGTATTTT. It encodes CASSPETTSTDTQYF.

This chain joins TRBV12-3 or TRBV12-4 and TRBJ2-7; D is unclear. This CDR3 has 14 residues. Trimming cost V 7 bases and J 4 bases, with 17 bases left between them. In nucleotides, the CDR3 is TGTGCCAGCAAAGCCGAGACGGGCCCTTACGAGCAGTACTTC. Translation gives CASKAETGPYEQYF.

This chain uses TRBV4-2 with TRBJ2-5; 9 nucleotides align to TRBD2. This CDR3 has 17 residues. V was clipped by 2 bases and J by 4 bases; unmatched bases: 11. The V gene's germline CDR1 is LGHNA and CDR2 YNFKEQ. CDR3 sequence reads: CASSQTRAGGPLETQYF. The CDR3, as DNA: TGTGCCAGCAGCCAAACCAGGGCGGGGGGGCCGTTAGAGACCCAGTACTTC.

The chain links TRBV29-1 to TRBJ2-1, with 8 bases matching TRBD2. Germline loops: CDR1 SQVTM, CDR2 ANQGSEA. This CDR3 is 14 amino acids long. The ends lost 4 bases at V and 2 bases at J; junction bases unmatched: 4. The DNA for the CDR3 is TGCAGCGTTGCGGGAGGGTGGGCCTACAATGAGCAGTTCTTC. Encoded protein: CSVAGGWAYNEQFF.

This rearrangement joins TRBV12-3 or TRBV12-4 to TRBJ1-2, with TRBD1 as a possible D gene (6 bases). Deletions cut 2 bases from V and 6 bases from J, with 19 bases between. The CDR3 has 16 residues. CDR3 sequence (DNA): TGTGCCAGCAGTTTATGGGCAGGGGTAATCAGTAATGGCTACACCTTC. Residues: CASSLWAGVISNGYTF.

The chain couples TRBV4-2 to TRBJ2-1, with TRBD2 identical over 11 bases. This CDR3 comprises 17 residues. V shed 2 bases and J 0 bases; nucleotides not matched to a gene: 3. CDR1 is LGHNA, CDR2 YNFKEQ, per germline. The CDR3 reads CASSQSTSGGSYNEQFF. CDR3 nucleotide sequence: TGTGCCAGCAGCCAATCCACTAGCGGGGGCTCCTACAATGAGCAGTTCTTC.

This chain links TRBV3-1 with TRBJ2-5; 7 positions agree with TRBD1. The ends lost 5 bases at V and 3 bases at J; junction bases unmatched: 9. In germline, CDR1 is LGHDT, CDR2 YNNKEL (reference sequence). This CDR3 has 15 residues. CDR3 region: CASSFLGTVKETQYF. The CDR3 DNA reads TGTGCCAGCAGCTTCCTTGGGACAGTAAAAGAGACCCAGTACTTC.

This sequence joins TRBV4-1 and TRBJ1-2; possibly TRBD1 for D (5 bases). V lost 7 bases to trimming and J lost 4 bases, with 10 bases between them. CDR1 is MGHRA and CDR2 is YSYEKL in the germline V gene. The length of the CDR3 is 12 residues. CDR3 amino acids: CASKGFSYGYTF. The CDR3 nucleotides are TGCGCCAGCAAGGGGTTTTCCTATGGCTACACCTTC.

This clonotype was detected a few times. The chain employs TRBV5-6 and TRBJ2-3; 11 nucleotides align to TRBD2. This CDR3 is built from 17 residues. V trimming: 1 base; J trimming: 4 bases; junction bases outside the gene matches: 8. Germline CDR1 SGHDT, CDR2 YYEEEE. The chain's CDR3 is CASSLLASGGFADTQYF. In DNA form, the CDR3 reads TGTGCCAGCAGCTTGTTGGCTAGCGGGGGGTTCGCAGATACGCAGTATTTT.

The J gene is TRBJ2-7, the V gene TRBV18, with D tentatively TRBD1 (5 bases). The J call is uncertain, as TRBJ2-5 better fits the DNA end. Germline CDR1 KGHSH, CDR2 LQKENI. CDR3 length: 15 amino acids. The CDR3 loop reads CASSPTGEPEETQYF. The CDR3 nucleotides read TGTGCCAGCTCACCAACAGGCGAACCCGAAGAGACCCAGTACTTC.

This clonotype was recorded a few times. DNA of the CDR3: TGTGCCAGCAGCTTAGGGCAGGGGGCATGGACCCAGTACTTC. Amino acids: CASSLGQGAWTQYF. This chain links TRBV7-8 with TRBJ2-5; 8 nucleotides match TRBD1. The CDR3 extends over 14 amino acids. Germline CDR1 is SGHVS and CDR2 is FQNEAQ. V gave up 1 base and J gave up 7 bases; unmatched junction bases: 5.

This chain uses TRBV20-1 with TRBJ1-2, with TRBD1 matching 9 bases. The CDR3 extends over 13 amino acids. Germline trimming cut 6 bases from V and 5 bases from J; bases unmatched to any gene: 7. Per germline, CDR1 DFQATT and CDR2 SNEGSKA (reference sequence). The CDR3 protein is CSAGTGGAYGYTF. The DNA of the CDR3 is TGCAGTGCGGGCACAGGGGGCGCGTATGGCTACACCTTC.

The rearrangement links TRBV5-6 to TRBJ1-5; 8 bases agree with TRBD1. Germline CDR1 reads SGHDT; CDR2 reads YYEEEE. Losses at the gene ends were 2 bases for V and 2 bases for J; bases not matched to a gene: 9. The CDR3 is 17 residues long. The CDR3 protein is CASSFSYRGGRNQPQHF. CDR3 coding DNA: TGTGCCAGCAGCTTTAGCTACAGGGGGGGTCGCAATCAGCCCCAGCATTTT.

This chain joins TRBV27 and TRBJ2-1, with 7 bases that match TRBD2. J gave up 8 bases and V 7 bases, and 11 bases lay outside the gene matches. Germline V gene data show CDR1 as MNHEY and CDR2 as SMNVEV (reference sequence). The CDR3 runs 14 residues. The CDR3 protein is CASMGGFNMDEQFF. CDR3 DNA sequence: TGTGCCAGCATGGGGGGGTTCAATATGGATGAGCAGTTCTTC.

The J gene is TRBJ2-2, the V gene TRBV4-2; TRBD2 is a possible D gene (6 bases). Trimming cost V 0 bases and J 7 bases, with 18 bases left between them. The CDR3 contains 17 residues. Germline V CDR1 and CDR2: LGHNA, YNFKEQ. CDR3 bases: TGTGCCAGCAGCCAAGATTTTGGGTGGGGGGAGGTCGGGGAGCTGTTTTTT. Translating it yields CASSQDFGWGEVGELFF.